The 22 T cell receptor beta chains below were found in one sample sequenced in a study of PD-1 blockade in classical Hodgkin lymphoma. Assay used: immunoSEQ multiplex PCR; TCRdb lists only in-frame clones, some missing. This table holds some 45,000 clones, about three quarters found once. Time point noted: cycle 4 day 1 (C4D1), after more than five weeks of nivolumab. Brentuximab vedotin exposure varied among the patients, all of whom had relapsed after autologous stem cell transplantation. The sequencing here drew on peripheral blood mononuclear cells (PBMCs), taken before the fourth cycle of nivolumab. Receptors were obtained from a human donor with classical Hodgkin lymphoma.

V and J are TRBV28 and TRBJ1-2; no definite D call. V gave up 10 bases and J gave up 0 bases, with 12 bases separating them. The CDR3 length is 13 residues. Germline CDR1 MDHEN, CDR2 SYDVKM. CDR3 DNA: TGTGCCATCCATGAACCTACTAACTATGGCTACACCTTC. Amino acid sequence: CAIHEPTNYGYTF.

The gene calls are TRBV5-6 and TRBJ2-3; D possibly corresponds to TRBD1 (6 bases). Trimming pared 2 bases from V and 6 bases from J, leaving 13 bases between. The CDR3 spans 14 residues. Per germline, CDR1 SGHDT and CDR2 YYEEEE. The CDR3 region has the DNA TGTGCCAGCAGCTTTAGACAGGTGGGCGATACGCAGTATTTT. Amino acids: CASSFRQVGDTQYF.

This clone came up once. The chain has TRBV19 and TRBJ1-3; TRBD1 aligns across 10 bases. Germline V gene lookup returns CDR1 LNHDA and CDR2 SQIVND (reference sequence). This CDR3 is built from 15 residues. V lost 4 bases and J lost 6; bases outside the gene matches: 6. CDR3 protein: CASSTTGGTINTIYF. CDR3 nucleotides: TGTGCCAGTAGTACGACAGGGGGCACTATAAACACCATATATTTT.

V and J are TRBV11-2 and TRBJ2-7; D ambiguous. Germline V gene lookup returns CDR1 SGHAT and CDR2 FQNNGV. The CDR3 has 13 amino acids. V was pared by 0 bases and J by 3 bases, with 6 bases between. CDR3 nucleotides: TGTGCCAGCAGCTTAGATTTGGACTACGAGCAGTACTTC. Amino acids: CASSLDLDYEQYF.

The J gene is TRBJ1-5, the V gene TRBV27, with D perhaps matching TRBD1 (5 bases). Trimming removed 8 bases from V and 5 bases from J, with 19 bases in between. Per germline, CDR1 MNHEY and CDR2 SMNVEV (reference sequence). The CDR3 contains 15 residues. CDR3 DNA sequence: TGTGCCAGCTCTGGGTCAGGTTTGGGGGATCAGCCCCAGCATTTT. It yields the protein CASSGSGLGDQPQHF.

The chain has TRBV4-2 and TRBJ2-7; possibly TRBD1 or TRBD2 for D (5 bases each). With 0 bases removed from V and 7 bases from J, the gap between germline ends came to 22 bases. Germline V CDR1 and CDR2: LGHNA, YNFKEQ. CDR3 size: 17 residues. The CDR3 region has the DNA TGTGCCAGCAGCCAAGAAAGGGACGCAAATCTTTTCAGTGAGCAGTACTTC. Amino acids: CASSQERDANLFSEQYF.

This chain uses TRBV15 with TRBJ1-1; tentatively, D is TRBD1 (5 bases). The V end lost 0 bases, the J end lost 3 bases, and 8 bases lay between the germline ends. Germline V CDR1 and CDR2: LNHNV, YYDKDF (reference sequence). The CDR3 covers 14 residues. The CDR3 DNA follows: TGTGCCACCAGCAGAGATAGGGACGACACTGAAGCTTTCTTT. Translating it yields CATSRDRDDTEAFF. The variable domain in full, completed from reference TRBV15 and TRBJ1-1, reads DAMVIQNPRYQVTQFGKPVTLSCSQTLNHNVMYWYQQKSSQAPKLLFHYYDKDFNNEADTPDNFQSRRPNTSFCFLDIRSPGLGDTAMYLCATSRDRDDTEAFFGQGTRLTVV.

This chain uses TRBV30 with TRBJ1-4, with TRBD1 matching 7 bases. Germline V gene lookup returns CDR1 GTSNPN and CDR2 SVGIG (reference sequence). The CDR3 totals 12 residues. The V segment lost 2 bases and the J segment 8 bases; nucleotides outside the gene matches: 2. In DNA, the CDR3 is TGTGCCTGGAGTCTACAGGGGGAAAAACTGTTTTTT. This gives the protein CAWSLQGEKLFF.

The CDR3 region has the DNA TGTGCCAGCAGCTTAGCGGGGGGTTCCTATTATGGCTACACCTTC. Its translation: CASSLAGGSYYGYTF. The chain joins TRBV7-2 to TRBJ1-2; possible D gene TRBD1, 5 bases. The CDR3 contains 15 residues. Germline V gene lookup returns CDR1 SGHTA and CDR2 FQGNSA. The V end lost 0 bases, the J end lost 5 bases, and 13 bases lay between the germline ends.

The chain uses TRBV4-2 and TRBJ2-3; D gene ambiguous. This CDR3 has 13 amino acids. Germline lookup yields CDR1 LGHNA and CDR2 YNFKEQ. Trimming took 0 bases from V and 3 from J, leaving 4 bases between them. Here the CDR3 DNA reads TGTGCCAGCAGCCAAGATATGACAGATACGCAGTATTTT. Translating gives CASSQDMTDTQYF.

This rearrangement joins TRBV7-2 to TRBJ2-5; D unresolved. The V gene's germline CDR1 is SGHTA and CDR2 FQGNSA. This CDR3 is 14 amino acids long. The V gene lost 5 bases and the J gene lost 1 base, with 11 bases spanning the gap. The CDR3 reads CASSRQSTQETQYF. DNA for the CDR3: TGTGCCAGCAGCCGGCAATCCACCCAAGAGACCCAGTACTTC.

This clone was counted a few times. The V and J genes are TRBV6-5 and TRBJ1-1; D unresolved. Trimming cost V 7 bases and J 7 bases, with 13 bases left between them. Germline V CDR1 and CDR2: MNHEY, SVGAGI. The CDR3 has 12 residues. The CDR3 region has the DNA TGTGCCAGCACTACGGGGAAGGGTGAAGCTTTCTTT. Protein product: CASTTGKGEAFF.

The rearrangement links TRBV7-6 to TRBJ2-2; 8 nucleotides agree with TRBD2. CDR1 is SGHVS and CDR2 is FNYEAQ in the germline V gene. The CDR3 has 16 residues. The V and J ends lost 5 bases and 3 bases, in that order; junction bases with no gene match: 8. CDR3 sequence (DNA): TGTGCCAGCAGCCAAGGGCGGGGGGTTCACACCGGGGAGCTGTTTTTT. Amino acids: CASSQGRGVHTGELFF.

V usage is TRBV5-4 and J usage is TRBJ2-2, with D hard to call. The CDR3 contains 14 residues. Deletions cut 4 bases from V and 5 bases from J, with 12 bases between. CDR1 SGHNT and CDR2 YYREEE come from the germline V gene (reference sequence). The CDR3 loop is CASSLDLQTGELFF. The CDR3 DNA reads TGTGCCAGCAGCCTCGACCTGCAGACCGGGGAGCTGTTTTTT.

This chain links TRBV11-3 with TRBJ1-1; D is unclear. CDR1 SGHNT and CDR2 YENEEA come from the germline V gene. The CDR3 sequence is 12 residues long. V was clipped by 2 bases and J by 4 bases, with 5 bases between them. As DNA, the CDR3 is TGTGCCAGCAGCTTAACGGGCACTGAAGCTTTCTTT. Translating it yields CASSLTGTEAFF.

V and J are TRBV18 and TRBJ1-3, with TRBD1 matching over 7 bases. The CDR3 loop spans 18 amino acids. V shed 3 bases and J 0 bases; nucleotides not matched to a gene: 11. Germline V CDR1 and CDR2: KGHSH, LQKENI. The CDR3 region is CASSPGQVGGSSGNTIYF. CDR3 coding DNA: TGTGCCAGCTCACCCGGACAGGTTGGGGGAAGCTCTGGAAACACCATATATTTT.

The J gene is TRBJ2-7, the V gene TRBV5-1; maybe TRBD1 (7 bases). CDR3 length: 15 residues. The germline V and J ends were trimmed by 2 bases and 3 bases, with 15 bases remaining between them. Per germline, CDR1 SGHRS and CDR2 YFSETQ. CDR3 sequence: CASSFGGTANYEQYF. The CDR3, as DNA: TGCGCCAGCAGCTTTGGAGGGACAGCGAACTACGAGCAGTACTTC.

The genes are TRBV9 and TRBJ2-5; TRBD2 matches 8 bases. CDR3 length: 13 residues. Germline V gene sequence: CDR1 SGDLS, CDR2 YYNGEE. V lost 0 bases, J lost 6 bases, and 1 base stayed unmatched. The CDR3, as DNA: TGTGCCAGCAGCGTAGTAGCGGGGCAGACCCAGTACTTC. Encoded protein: CASSVVAGQTQYF.

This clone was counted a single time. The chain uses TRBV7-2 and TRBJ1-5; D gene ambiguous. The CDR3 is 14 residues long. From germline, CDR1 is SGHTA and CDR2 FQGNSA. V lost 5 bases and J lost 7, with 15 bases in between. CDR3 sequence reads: CASSVPVGGQPQHF. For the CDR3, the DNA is TGTGCCAGCAGCGTGCCGGTCGGAGGCCAGCCCCAGCATTTT. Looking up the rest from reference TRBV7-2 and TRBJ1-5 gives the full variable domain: GAGVSQSPSNKVTEKGKDVELRCDPISGHTALYWYRQSLGQGLEFLIYFQGNSAPDKSGLPSDRFSAERTGGSVSTLTIQRTQQEDSAVYLCASSVPVGGQPQHFGDGTRLSIL.

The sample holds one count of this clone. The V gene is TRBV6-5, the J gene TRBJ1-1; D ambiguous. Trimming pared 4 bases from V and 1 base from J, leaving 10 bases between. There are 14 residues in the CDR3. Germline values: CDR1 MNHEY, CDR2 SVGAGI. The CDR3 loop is CASSSPPGNTEAFF. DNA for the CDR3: TGTGCCAGCAGTTCGCCCCCAGGGAACACTGAAGCTTTCTTT.

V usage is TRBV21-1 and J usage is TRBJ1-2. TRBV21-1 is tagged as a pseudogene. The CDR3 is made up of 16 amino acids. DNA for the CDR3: TGTGCCAGCAGCAAAGGCGCCTGTGACGGTAACTATGGCTACACCTTC. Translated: CASSKGACDGNYGYTF.

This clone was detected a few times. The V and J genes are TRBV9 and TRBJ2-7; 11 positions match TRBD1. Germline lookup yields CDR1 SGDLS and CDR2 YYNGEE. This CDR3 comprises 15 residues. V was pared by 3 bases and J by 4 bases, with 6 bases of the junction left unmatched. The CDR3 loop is CASSEGDRGLYEQYF. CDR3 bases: TGTGCCAGCAGCGAGGGGGACAGGGGGTTGTACGAGCAGTACTTC.